This paragraph covers one T cell receptor (beta chain) sequence. What it binds is unknown. Some clones are missing from TCRdb's copy, which holds only in-frame ones; the method was immunoSEQ multiplex PCR. The table shows tens of thousands of clones, with over 80% occurring only once. The CDR3 totals 14 residues. CDR1 and CDR2 (germline): SGHNT, YYREEE (reference sequence). Trimming left V 0 bases short and J 5 bases short, with 11 bases between. The sample is drawn from a study of OX40 agonist ivuxolimab in advanced cancers. Findings of the study overall: Part of the nonresponder group also had normalized T-cell clonal expansion that was low.

The receptor was isolated from an adult with an advanced solid tumor such as melanoma, head and neck, liver or kidney cancer. The material was CD4+ or CD8+ T cells sorted from blood, obtained in a trial of the OX40 agonist ivuxolimab. The chain couples TRBV5-4 to TRBJ2-5; TRBD2 is a possible D gene (6 bases). The CDR3 sequence: CASSLEGLKETQYF. CDR3 DNA sequence: TGTGCCAGCAGCTTGGAGGGACTCAAGGAGACCCAGTACTTC.